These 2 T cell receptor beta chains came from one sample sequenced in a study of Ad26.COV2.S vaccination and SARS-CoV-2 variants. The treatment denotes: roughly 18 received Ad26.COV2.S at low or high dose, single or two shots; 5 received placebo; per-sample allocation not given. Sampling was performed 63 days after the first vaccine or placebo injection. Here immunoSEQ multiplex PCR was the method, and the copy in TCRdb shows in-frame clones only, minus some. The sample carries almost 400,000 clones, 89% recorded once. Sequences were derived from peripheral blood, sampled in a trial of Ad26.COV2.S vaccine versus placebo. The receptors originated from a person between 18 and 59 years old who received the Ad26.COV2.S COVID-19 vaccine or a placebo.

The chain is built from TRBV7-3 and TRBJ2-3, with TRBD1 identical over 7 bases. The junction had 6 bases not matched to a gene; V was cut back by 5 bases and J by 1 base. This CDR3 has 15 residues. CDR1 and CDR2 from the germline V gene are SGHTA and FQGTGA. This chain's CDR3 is CASSLGGRRTDTQYF. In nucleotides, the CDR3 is TGTGCCAGCAGCCTAGGGGGCAGACGCACAGATACGCAGTATTTT. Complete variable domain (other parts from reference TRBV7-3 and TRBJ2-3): GAGVSQTPSNKVTEKGKYVELRCDPISGHTALYWYRQSLGQGPEFLIYFQGTGAADDSGLPNDRFFAVRPEGSVSTLKIQRTERGDSAVYLCASSLGGRRTDTQYFGPGTRLTVL.

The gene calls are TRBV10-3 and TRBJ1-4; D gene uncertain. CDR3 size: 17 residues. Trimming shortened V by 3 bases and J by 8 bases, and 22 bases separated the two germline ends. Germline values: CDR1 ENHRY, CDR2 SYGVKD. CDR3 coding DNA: TGTGCCATCAGTGATGGGTTTCAGAGCTTCAGAGGCGAAAAACTGTTTTTT. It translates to CAISDGFQSFRGEKLFF.